The present entry profiles one T cell receptor beta chain with its context. CDR1 GTSNPN and CDR2 SVGIG come from the germline V gene (reference sequence). Trimming removed 5 bases from V and 5 bases from J; junction bases left unmatched: 16. There are 17 residues in the CDR3. This record comes from a study of blood T cell repertoires in COVID-19. Some clones are missing from TCRdb's copy, which holds only in-frame ones; the method was immunoSEQ multiplex PCR. The sample has under 350,000 clones; around nine tenths are singletons. The genes are TRBV30 and TRBJ2-5; 11 bases align to TRBD2. The TCR originated in a man aged 50-59 years with acute or convalescent COVID-19. The sample was peripheral blood. The CDR3 nucleotides read TGTGCCTGGGGTAGCGGGGGGGCTGGTCTTTCGGGCGAGACCCAGTACTTC. Residues: CAWGSGGAGLSGETQYF.